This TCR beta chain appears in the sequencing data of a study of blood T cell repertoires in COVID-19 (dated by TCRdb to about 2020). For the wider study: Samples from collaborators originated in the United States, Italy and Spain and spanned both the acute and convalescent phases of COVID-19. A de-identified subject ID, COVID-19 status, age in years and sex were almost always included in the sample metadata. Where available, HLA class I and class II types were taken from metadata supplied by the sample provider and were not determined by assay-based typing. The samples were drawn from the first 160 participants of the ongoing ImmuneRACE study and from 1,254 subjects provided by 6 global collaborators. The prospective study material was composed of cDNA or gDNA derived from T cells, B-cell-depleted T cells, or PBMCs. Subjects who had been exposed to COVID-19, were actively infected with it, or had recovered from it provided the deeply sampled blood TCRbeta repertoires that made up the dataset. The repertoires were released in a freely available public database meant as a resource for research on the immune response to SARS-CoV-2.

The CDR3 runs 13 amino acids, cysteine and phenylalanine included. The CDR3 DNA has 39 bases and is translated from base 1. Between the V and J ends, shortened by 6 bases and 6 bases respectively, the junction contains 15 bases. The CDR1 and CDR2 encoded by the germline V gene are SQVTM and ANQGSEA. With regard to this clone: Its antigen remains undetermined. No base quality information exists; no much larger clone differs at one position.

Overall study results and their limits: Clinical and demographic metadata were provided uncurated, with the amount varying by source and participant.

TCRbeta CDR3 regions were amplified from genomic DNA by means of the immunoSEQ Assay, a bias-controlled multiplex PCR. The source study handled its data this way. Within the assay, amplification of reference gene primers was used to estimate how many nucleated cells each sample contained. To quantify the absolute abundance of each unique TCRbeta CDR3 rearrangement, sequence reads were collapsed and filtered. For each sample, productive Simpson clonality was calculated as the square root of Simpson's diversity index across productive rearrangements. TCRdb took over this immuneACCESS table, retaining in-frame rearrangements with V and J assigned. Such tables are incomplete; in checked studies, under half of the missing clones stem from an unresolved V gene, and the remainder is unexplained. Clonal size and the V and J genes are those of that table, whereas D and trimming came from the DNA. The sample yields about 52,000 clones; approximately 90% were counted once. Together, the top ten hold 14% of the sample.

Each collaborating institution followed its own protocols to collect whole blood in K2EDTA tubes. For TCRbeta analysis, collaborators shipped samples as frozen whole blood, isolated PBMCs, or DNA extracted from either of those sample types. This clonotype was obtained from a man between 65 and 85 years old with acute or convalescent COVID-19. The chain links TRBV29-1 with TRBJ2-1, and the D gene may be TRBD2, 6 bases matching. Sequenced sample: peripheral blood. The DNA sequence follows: TGCAGCGTAGACAAGGGAGGTTCCAATGAGCAGTTCTTC. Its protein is CSVDKGGSNEQFF.